This T cell receptor beta chain was obtained from a study of shared clonotypes between healthy human individuals. Background on the study: Ranging from 18 to 49 in age, donors were two women and three men. Study results and caveats: Naive CD4 clonotypes overlapped across a handful of donors at around 5%. Enrolling few donors narrowed the genetic and exposure-history diversity that was represented.

The protocol was immunoSEQ multiplex PCR, while the TCRdb copy is restricted to in-frame clones and leaves out a portion. The repertoire consists of just over 2,000,000 clones, with 95% occurring once and the leading ten covering 0.1% to 0.15%. To note about this clone: The antigen remains unidentified.

A split of CD4+ cells into CD45RA+ naive and CD45RA-negative memory subsets was performed. The CDR3 extends over 18 amino acids. After removal of 2 bases from V and 6 bases from J, the junction contained 8 bases not matched to a gene. CDR1 and CDR2 (germline): LGHNA, YSLEER. The sequenced material came from naive CD4+ T cells sorted from blood. Documented subset: CD45RA+ positively selected. This sequence joins TRBV4-3 and TRBJ2-1; 15 bases match TRBD2. The source is a man in his late teens or twenties in good health. CDR3 DNA: TGCGCCAGCAGCCAATCGGGACTAGCGGGAGGAGTGGGCAATGAGCAGTTCTTC. It specifies CASSQSGLAGGVGNEQFF.